The clone carrying this TCR beta chain came up many times. There are 14 residues in the CDR3. V lost 5 bases and J 4 bases, leaving 15 bases between the germline ends. CDR1 and CDR2 (germline): MNHNS, SASEGT. This sample stems from a study of CD8+CD57+ T cells in acquired aplastic anemia. Whole-study context: CD4+ and CD8+ cells, once sorted, gave DNA averaging approximately 3 ug.

Profiling of TCR beta VDJ combinations and CDR3 sequences used genomic DNA as template. Each CDR3 protein gets one entry after TCRdb re-called the reads with MiXCR. Of approximately 99,000 distinct CDR3 sequences in the sample, under 60% were seen once. The chain is built from TRBV6-1 and TRBJ2-7, with D perhaps TRBD1 (6 bases). The TCR sequence derives from a human donor in good health, serving as a control. Sequenced sample: sorted CD4+, CD8+, or CD8+CD57+ T cells (not recorded which) from PBMCs. Here the CDR3 DNA reads TGTGCCAGCAGTCGGGACATAAGTAGGTACGAGCAGTACTTC. Translated: CASSRDISRYEQYF.